The 19 T cell receptor beta chains reported below all come from one sample, sequenced in a study of cytomegalovirus exposure and HLA in healthy donors. Vbeta (60) and Jbeta (13) primers were used in the PCR. Produced via immunoSEQ multiplex PCR; TCRdb's table is partial and in-frame only. The sample consists of under 200,000 clones, roughly 85% of them appearing once. Sample: PBMCs. These receptor sequences come from a woman younger than 45 in good health and CMV-seropositive.

This clone was picked up one time. In DNA, the CDR3 is TGTGCCAGCAGGGATAGACAGGGGAGCTATGGCTACACCTTC. Translating gives CASRDRQGSYGYTF. The chain has TRBV5-4 and TRBJ1-2; TRBD1 aligns across 8 bases. Per germline, CDR1 SGHNT and CDR2 YYREEE (reference sequence). This CDR3 contains 14 residues. The ends lost 5 bases at V and 4 bases at J; junction bases unmatched: 7.

In regard to this clone: The junction departs from the called germline gene at one end, perhaps through a read error. The CDR3 is CASSLGSREGETQYF. DNA of the CDR3: TGTGCCAGCAGTTTAGGGTCCCGGGAGGGCGAGACCCAGTACTTC. The rearrangement links TRBV11-2 to TRBJ2-5; 8 bases are a match to TRBD2. Germline V lookup: CDR1 SGHAT, CDR2 FQNNGV. The CDR3 loop spans 15 amino acids.

J is TRBJ2-3 and V is TRBV7-6, with TRBD2 matching 9 bases. This CDR3 has 15 amino acids. The V and J ends lost 3 bases and 4 bases, in that order; junction bases with no gene match: 5. Germline V gene sequence: CDR1 SGHVS, CDR2 FNYEAQ. The CDR3 sequence is CASSFGRGGPDTQYF. The CDR3 DNA sequence: TGTGCCAGCAGCTTCGGGCGGGGGGGCCCAGATACGCAGTATTTT.

This clone occurred a few times. The chain's CDR3 is CASSWAEPDEQYF. The CDR3 DNA sequence: TGCGCCAGCAGCTGGGCAGAGCCGGACGAGCAGTACTTC. The chain couples TRBV5-1 to TRBJ2-7; D gene unclear. V was pared by 3 bases and J by 5 bases, with 12 bases between. Germline CDR1 SGHRS, CDR2 YFSETQ. This CDR3 spans 13 amino acids.

Only a few counts were recorded for this clone. This sequence joins TRBV11-3 and TRBJ2-3; TRBD2 aligns across 11 bases. V trimming: 3 bases; J trimming: 6 bases; junction bases outside the gene matches: 5. Germline values: CDR1 SGHNT, CDR2 YENEEA. The CDR3 loop spans 15 amino acids. The CDR3 sequence is CASSLGLAAGDTQYF. The DNA for the CDR3 is TGTGCCAGCAGCTTGGGACTAGCGGCGGGGGATACGCAGTATTTT.

The chain recombines TRBV27 with TRBJ2-7, with D possibly being TRBD2 (5 bases). CDR3 length equals 14 residues. Trimming removed 3 bases from V and 2 bases from J, with 11 bases in between. Germline lookup yields CDR1 MNHEY and CDR2 SMNVEV (reference sequence). CDR3 amino acids: CASSFRLAPYEQYF. Here the CDR3 DNA reads TGTGCCAGCAGTTTCAGGCTAGCTCCCTACGAGCAGTACTTC.

This clone was recorded only once. The CDR3 DNA reads TGTGCCAGCAGCTTTGGGGCGGCTGAAGCTTTCTTT. Protein sequence: CASSFGAAEAFF. This rearrangement joins TRBV5-4 to TRBJ1-1, with D perhaps matching TRBD1 (5 bases). This CDR3 comprises 12 residues. The germline V gene has CDR1 SGHNT and CDR2 YYREEE (reference sequence). V lost 2 bases, J lost 6 bases, and 8 bases lay in between.

The chain links TRBV27 to TRBJ1-4, with TRBD1 identical over 7 bases. Looked up from germline, CDR1 is MNHEY and CDR2 is SMNVEV (reference sequence). V lost 6 bases, J lost 8 bases, and 9 bases stayed unmatched. CDR3 length equals 14 residues. CDR3: CASRMTGLGEKLFF. CDR3 sequence (DNA): TGTGCCAGCAGAATGACAGGGTTGGGCGAAAAACTGTTTTTT. Full variable domain (outside the CDR3, taken from reference TRBV27 and TRBJ1-4): EAQVTQNPRYLITVTGKKLTVTCSQNMNHEYMSWYRQDPGLGLRQIYYSMNVEVTDKGDVPEGYKVSRKEKRNFPLILESPSPNQTSLYFCASRMTGLGEKLFFGSGTQLSVL.

Points on this clone: At one of its ends the junction is not consistent with the germline gene, which may arise from a read error. This sequence joins TRBV27 and TRBJ2-5; 9 bases line up with TRBD2. The end of the DNA is better explained by TRBJ2-7, so the J call may be wrong. This CDR3 has 15 residues. The germline V gene has CDR1 MNHEY and CDR2 SMNVEV (reference sequence). CDR3 amino acids: CASSRIAGASHEQYF. The CDR3 nucleotides read TGTGCCAGCAGCCGAATAGCGGGAGCCTCCCACGAGCAGTACTTC.

This chain joins TRBV7-2 and TRBJ1-1; 8 bases fit TRBD1. Germline-derived CDR1 and CDR2 are SGHTA and FQGNSA. V trimming: 5 bases; J trimming: 4 bases; junction bases outside the gene matches: 9. CDR3 length: 15 amino acids. The CDR3 nucleotides read TGTGCCAGCAGCCGATCCCCCGGGACAGGCACTGAAGCTTTCTTT. Residues: CASSRSPGTGTEAFF.

Only a few counts were recorded for this clone. The chain combines TRBV7-8 with TRBJ2-5; a possible D gene is TRBD2 (6 bases). The CDR3 totals 16 residues. Germline CDR1 is SGHVS and CDR2 is FQNEAQ. Between the trimmed V and J ends, which lost 0 bases and 7 bases, there was a span of 18 bases. As DNA, the CDR3 is TGTGCCAGCAGCTTAGCGAGTCAGAGGACTAAGCGGACCCAGTACTTC. Translated: CASSLASQRTKRTQYF.

The chain employs TRBV11-3 and TRBJ1-1, with D possibly matching TRBD1 (5 bases). The CDR3 is made up of 14 amino acids. CDR1 is SGHNT, CDR2 YENEEA, per germline. V lost 5 bases and J lost 5, with 15 bases in between. CDR3 DNA: TGTGCCAGCAGCGCAGGGTCAGGATGGACTGAAGCTTTCTTT. As protein: CASSAGSGWTEAFF.

This clone was picked up a small number of times. This chain uses TRBV11-3 with TRBJ2-1; 13 nucleotides agree with TRBD2. Germline V CDR1 and CDR2: SGHNT, YENEEA. Unmatched junction bases numbered 6, after V lost 5 bases and J lost 8 bases. The CDR3 is made up of 15 amino acids. The CDR3 bases are TGTGCCAGCAGCAAAGGACTAGCGGGAGATTATGAGCAGTTCTTC. As protein: CASSKGLAGDYEQFF.

This chain connects TRBV6-5 to TRBJ1-3; the match to TRBD1 covers 8 bases. Trimming removed 0 bases from V and 4 bases from J; junction bases left unmatched: 5. Germline CDR1 is MNHEY and CDR2 is SVGAGI. The CDR3 is 16 residues long. DNA for the CDR3: TGTGCCAGCAGTTACTCATCGGACAGGGAAGGAAACACCATATATTTT. It translates to CASSYSSDREGNTIYF.

This chain uses TRBV7-8 with TRBJ2-7; no definite D call. The CDR3 covers 15 residues. Trimming took 0 bases from V and 1 from J, leaving 10 bases between them. Germline V gene lookup returns CDR1 SGHVS and CDR2 FQNEAQ. The CDR3 loop reads CASSLAETASYEQYF. Written as DNA, the CDR3 is TGTGCCAGCAGCTTAGCGGAGACTGCTTCCTACGAGCAGTACTTC.

V is TRBV29-1 and J is TRBJ1-1, with unresolved D. The CDR3 contains 14 residues. V lost 7 bases to trimming and J lost 9 bases, with 24 bases between them. Germline V gene sequence: CDR1 SQVTM, CDR2 ANQGSEA. CDR3 DNA sequence: TGCAGCGCTGGACCGGAGGTCCCGGCTCCAAAAGCTTTCTTT. It codes for CSAGPEVPAPKAFF.

This chain joins TRBV7-6 and TRBJ1-2; D might be TRBD1 (5 bases). This CDR3 is built from 12 residues. V lost 1 base, J lost 5 bases, and 5 bases lay in between. The germline gives CDR1 SGHVS, CDR2 FNYEAQ. The CDR3 sequence is CASSLEGYGYTF. The DNA for the CDR3 is TGTGCCAGCAGCTTAGAGGGGTATGGCTACACCTTC.

The rearrangement uses TRBV4-3 and TRBJ2-3, with TRBD2 identical over 11 bases. This CDR3 has 18 residues. CDR1 LGHNA and CDR2 YSLEER come from the germline V gene. Unmatched junction bases numbered 9, after V lost 0 bases and J lost 4 bases. The CDR3 loop reads CASSQEGASGGMADTQYF. In DNA form, the CDR3 reads TGCGCCAGCAGCCAAGAAGGGGCTAGCGGGGGGATGGCAGATACGCAGTATTTT.

The CDR3 bases are TGTGCCAGCAGCTTAGGGACAGGGTTCAAAAACATTCAGTACTTC. Encoded protein: CASSLGTGFKNIQYF. This chain links TRBV7-2 with TRBJ2-4; 8 nucleotides agree with TRBD1. Germline V gene sequence: CDR1 SGHTA, CDR2 FQGNSA. CDR3 length equals 15 residues. V gave up 1 base and J gave up 3 bases; unmatched junction bases: 2.